One sample yielded the 2 T cell receptor beta chains listed below, sequenced in a study of blood T cell repertoires in COVID-19. The assay was immunoSEQ multiplex PCR, and TCRdb's table has in-frame clones only and misses some. The sample lists 150,000 or so clones, about 86% occurring once. What was sequenced was peripheral blood. Receptors originate from a man aged 50 or older with active or convalescent COVID-19.

The V call is TRBV4-3, the J call TRBJ1-4; TRBD1 might be the D (5 bases). The germline V gene has CDR1 LGHNA and CDR2 YSLEER. V lost 0 bases and J 8 bases, leaving 13 bases between the germline ends. The length of the CDR3 is 15 residues. The CDR3 DNA reads TGCGCCAGCAGCCAAGATCGGGGGATGGGGGAAAAACTGTTTTTT. It is translated as CASSQDRGMGEKLFF.

This clone was counted once. V gene TRBV19 combines with J gene TRBJ2-1, with 11 bases identical to TRBD2. From germline, CDR1 is LNHDA and CDR2 SQIVND (reference sequence). V lost 6 bases to trimming and J lost 3 bases; unmatched junction nucleotides: 7. The CDR3 totals 16 residues. CDR3 residues: CASSRRTSGRYNEQFF. CDR3 DNA sequence: TGTGCCAGTAGCCGCCGGACTAGCGGGCGCTACAATGAGCAGTTCTTC. Variable domain in full (rest from reference TRBV19 and TRBJ2-1): DGGITQSPKYLFRKEGQNVTLSCEQNLNHDAMYWYRQDPGQGLRLIYYSQIVNDFQKGDIAEGYSVSREKKESFPLTVTSAQKNPTAFYLCASSRRTSGRYNEQFFGPGTRLTVL.